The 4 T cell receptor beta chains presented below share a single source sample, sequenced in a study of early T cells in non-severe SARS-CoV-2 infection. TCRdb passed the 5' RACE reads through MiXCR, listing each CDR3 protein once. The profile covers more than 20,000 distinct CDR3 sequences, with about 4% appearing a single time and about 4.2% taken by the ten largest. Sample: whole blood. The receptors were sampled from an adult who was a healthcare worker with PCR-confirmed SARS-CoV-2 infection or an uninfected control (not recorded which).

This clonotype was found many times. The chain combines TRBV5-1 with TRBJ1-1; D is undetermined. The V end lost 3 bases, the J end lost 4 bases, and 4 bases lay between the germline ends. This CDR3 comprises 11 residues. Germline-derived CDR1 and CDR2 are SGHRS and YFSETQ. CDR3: CASSSTTEAFF. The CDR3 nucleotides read TGCGCCAGCAGCTCTACCACTGAAGCTTTCTTT.

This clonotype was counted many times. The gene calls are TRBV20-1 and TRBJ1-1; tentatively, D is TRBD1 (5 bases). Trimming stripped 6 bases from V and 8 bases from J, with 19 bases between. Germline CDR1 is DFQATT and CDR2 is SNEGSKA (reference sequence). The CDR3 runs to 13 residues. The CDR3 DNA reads TGCAGTGCGAAGGCGGGGGGAGATGTGGAAGCTTTCTTT. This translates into CSAKAGGDVEAFF.

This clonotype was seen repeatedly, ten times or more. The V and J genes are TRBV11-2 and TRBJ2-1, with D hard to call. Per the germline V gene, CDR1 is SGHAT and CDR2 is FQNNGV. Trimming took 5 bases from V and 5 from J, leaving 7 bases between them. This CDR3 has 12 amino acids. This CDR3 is CASSPTDNEQFF. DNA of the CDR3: TGTGCCAGCAGCCCCACAGACAATGAGCAGTTCTTC. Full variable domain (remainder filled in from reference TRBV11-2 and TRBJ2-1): EAGVAQSPRYKIIEKRQSVAFWCNPISGHATLYWYQQILGQGPKLLIQFQNNGVVDDSQLPKDRFSAERLKGVDSTLKIQPAKLEDSAVYLCASSPTDNEQFFGPGTRLTVL.

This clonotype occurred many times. CDR3 DNA: TGTGCCAGCAGCTTAGTACAGCGGGAGTGGAGAGATACGCAGTATTTT. Amino acids: CASSLVQREWRDTQYF. This chain links TRBV7-8 with TRBJ2-3, with 8 positions matching TRBD2. The CDR3 has 16 amino acids. Germline V gene data show CDR1 as SGHVS and CDR2 as FQNEAQ. V was clipped by 1 base and J by 5 bases; unmatched bases: 8. Full variable domain (missing parts from reference TRBV7-8 and TRBJ2-3): GAGVSQSPRYKVAKRGQDVALRCDPISGHVSLFWYQQALGQGPEFLTYFQNEAQLDKSGLPSDRFFAERPEGSVSTLKIQRTQQEDSAVYLCASSLVQREWRDTQYFGPGTRLTVL.